These 6 T cell receptor beta chains were sequenced from one sample in a study of T cells in Graves' hyperthyroidism and ophthalmopathy. Amplification of TCR beta CDR3 regions was performed using RNA transcripts as template. Carried out on the TCR CDR3, a first-round RT-PCR used the HTBI primer set. TCRdb used MiXCR to reprocess the multiplex PCR reads, holding one entry per CDR3 protein. The top ten clones hold approximately 37% of a sample with about 290,000 distinct CDR3 sequences, roughly a fifth of them seen once. The specimen was blood. The receptors were gathered from a man aged 45 to 65 with Graves' ophthalmopathy.

This clonotype has just a few counts. The rearrangement links TRBV6-2 or TRBV6-3 to TRBJ1-1; 7 nucleotides align to TRBD1. Unmatched junction bases numbered 5, after V lost 6 bases and J lost 1 base. CDR3 length: 14 amino acids. The germline V gene has CDR1 MNHEY and CDR2 SVGEGT. The CDR3 loop is CASRSGDRNTEAFF. CDR3 sequence (DNA): TGTGCCAGCAGATCGGGGGACAGGAACACTGAAGCTTTCTTT.

The gene calls are TRBV25-1 and TRBJ1-1, with 7 bases aligning to TRBD1. Germline V CDR1 and CDR2: MGHDK, SYGVNS. The CDR3 extends over 18 amino acids. The J segment lost 11 bases and the V segment lost 2 bases, leaving 23 bases of the junction unmatched. The CDR3 bases are TGTGCCAGCAGTGAAGTTGGACAGGCGGTTTATCGGATGATGAGGGCTTTCTTT. It is translated as CASSEVGQAVYRMMRAFF.

This clonotype was seen more than once but under ten times. V and J are TRBV5-1 and TRBJ2-2; no clear D. Trimming took 5 bases from V and 1 from J, leaving 6 bases between them. The germline V gene encodes CDR1 SGHRS and CDR2 YFSETQ. This CDR3 has 13 amino acids. The CDR3 loop is CASSRRNTGELFF. For the CDR3, the DNA is TGCGCCAGCAGTCGGCGGAACACCGGGGAGCTGTTTTTT. Supplemented by reference TRBV5-1 and TRBJ2-2, the full variable domain reads KAGVTQTPRYLIKTRGQQVTLSCSPISGHRSVSWYQQTPGQGLQFLFEYFSETQRNKGNFPGRFSGRQFSNSRSEMNVSTLELGDSALYLCASSRRNTGELFFGEGSRLTVL.

This clonotype was seen repeatedly, ten times or more. This chain uses TRBV5-1 with TRBJ2-1, with 11 bases fitting TRBD2. Germline V lookup: CDR1 SGHRS, CDR2 YFSETQ. This CDR3 has 15 residues. V lost 4 bases to trimming and J lost 3 bases; unmatched junction nucleotides: 3. In DNA form, the CDR3 reads TGCGCCAGCAGCGATAGCGGGAGGGACTACAATGAGCAGTTCTTC. This translates into CASSDSGRDYNEQFF.

This clonotype was counted a few times. The V call is TRBV24-1, the J call TRBJ2-3; a possible D gene is TRBD2 (6 bases). V lost 4 bases, J lost 2 bases, and 12 bases lay in between. CDR3 size: 15 residues. The germline V gene encodes CDR1 KGHDR and CDR2 SFDVKD. The CDR3 protein is CATSDSLATTDTQYF. In DNA, the CDR3 is TGTGCCACCAGTGACTCCCTAGCGACCACAGATACGCAGTATTTT.

The chain recombines TRBV6-1 with TRBJ2-1; D might be TRBD2 (5 bases). In germline, CDR1 is MNHNS, CDR2 SASEGT. The CDR3 runs 13 residues. The V and J ends lost 3 bases and 6 bases respectively, with 9 bases between them. The CDR3: CASSDGEANEQFF. The DNA of the CDR3 is TGTGCCAGCAGTGACGGGGAAGCCAATGAGCAGTTCTTC.